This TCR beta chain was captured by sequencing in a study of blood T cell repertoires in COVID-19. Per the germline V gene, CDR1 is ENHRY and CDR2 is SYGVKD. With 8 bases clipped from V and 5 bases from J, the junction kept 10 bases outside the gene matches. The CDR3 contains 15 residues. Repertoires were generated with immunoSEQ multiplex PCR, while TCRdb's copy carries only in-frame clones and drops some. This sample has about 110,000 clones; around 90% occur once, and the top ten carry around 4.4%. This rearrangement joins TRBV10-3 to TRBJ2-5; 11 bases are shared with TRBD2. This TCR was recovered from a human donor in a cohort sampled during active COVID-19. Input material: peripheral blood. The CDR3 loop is CAIRGNSGGAETQYF. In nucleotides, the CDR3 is TGTGCCATCCGGGGAAATAGCGGGGGGGCCGAGACCCAGTACTTC.